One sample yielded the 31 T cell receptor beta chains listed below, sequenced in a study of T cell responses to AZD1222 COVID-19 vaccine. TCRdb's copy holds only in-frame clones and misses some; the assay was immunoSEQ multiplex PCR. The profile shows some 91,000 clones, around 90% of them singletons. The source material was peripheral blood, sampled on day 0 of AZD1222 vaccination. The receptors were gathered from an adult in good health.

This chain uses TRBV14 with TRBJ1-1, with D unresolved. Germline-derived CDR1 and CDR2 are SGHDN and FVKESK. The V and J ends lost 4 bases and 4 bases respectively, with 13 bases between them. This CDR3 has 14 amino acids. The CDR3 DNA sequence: TGTGCCAGCAGCCGTACAGTTTCTGGCACTGAAGCTTTCTTT. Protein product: CASSRTVSGTEAFF.

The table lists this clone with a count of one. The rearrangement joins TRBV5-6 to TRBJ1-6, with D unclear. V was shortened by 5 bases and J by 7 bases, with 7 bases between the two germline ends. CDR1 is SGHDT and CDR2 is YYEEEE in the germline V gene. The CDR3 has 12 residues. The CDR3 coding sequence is TGTGCCAGCAGTAAAGGAAATTCACCCCTCCACTTT. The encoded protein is CASSKGNSPLHF.

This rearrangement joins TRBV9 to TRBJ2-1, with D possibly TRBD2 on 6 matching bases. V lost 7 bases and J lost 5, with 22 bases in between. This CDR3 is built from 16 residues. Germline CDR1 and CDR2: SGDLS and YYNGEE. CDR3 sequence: CASHLTVASAHNEQFF. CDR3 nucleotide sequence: TGTGCCAGCCATCTGACAGTTGCTAGCGCCCACAATGAGCAGTTCTTC. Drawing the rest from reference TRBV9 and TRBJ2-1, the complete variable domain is DSGVTQTPKHLITATGQRVTLRCSPRSGDLSVYWYQQSLDQGLQFLIQYYNGEERAKGNILERFSAQQFPDLHSELNLSSLELGDSALYFCASHLTVASAHNEQFFGPGTRLTVL.

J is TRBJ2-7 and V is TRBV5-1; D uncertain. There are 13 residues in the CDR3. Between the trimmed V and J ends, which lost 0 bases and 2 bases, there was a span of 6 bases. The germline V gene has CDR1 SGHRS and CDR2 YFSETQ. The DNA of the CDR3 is TGCGCCAGCAGCTTGGTAAGCCCCTACGAGCAGTACTTC. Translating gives CASSLVSPYEQYF.

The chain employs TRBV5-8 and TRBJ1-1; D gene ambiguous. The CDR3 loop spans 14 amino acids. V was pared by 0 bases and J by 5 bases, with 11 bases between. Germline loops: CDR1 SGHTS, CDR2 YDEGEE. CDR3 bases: TGTGCCAGCAGCTTGGGGGGAGCTAGGACTGAAGCTTTCTTT. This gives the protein CASSLGGARTEAFF.

This CDR3 is CASSQEAVTLYNEQFF. CDR3 DNA sequence: TGCGCCAGCAGCCAAGAGGCTGTTACGCTCTACAATGAGCAGTTCTTC. The rearrangement joins TRBV4-3 to TRBJ2-1; no reliable D call. Trimming removed 0 bases at V and 3 bases at J, with 12 bases between. The CDR3 is 16 residues long. The germline V gene has CDR1 LGHNA and CDR2 YSLEER.

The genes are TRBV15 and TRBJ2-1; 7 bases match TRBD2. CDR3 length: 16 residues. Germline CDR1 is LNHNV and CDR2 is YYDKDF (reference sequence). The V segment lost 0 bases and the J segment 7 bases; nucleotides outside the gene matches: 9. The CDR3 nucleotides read TGTGCCACCAGCAGAGATCTGAGCGGGGCCTGGAATGAGCAGTTCTTC. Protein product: CATSRDLSGAWNEQFF.

This CDR3 reads CASSHGTSPNEKLFF. For the CDR3, the DNA is TGTGCCAGCAGCCATGGGACTTCTCCTAATGAAAAACTGTTTTTT. The genes are TRBV6-5 and TRBJ1-4; TRBD1 is a possible D gene (5 bases). In germline, CDR1 is MNHEY, CDR2 SVGAGI. This CDR3 is built from 15 residues. V was cut by 6 bases and J by 3 bases, with 14 bases left in between.

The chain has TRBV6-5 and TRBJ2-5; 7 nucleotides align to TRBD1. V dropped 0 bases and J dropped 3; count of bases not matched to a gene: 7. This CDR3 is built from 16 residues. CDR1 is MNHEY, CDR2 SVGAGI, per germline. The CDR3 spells CASSYSLSGQKETQYF. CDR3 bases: TGTGCCAGCAGTTACTCCCTCTCGGGACAGAAAGAGACCCAGTACTTC.

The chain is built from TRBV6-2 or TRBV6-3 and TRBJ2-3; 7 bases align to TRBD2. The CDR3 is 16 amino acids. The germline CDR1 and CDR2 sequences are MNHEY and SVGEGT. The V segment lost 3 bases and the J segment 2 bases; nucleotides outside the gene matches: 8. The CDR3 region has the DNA TGTGCCAGCAGTTATAATCACCGGGACTACACAGATACGCAGTATTTT. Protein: CASSYNHRDYTDTQYF.

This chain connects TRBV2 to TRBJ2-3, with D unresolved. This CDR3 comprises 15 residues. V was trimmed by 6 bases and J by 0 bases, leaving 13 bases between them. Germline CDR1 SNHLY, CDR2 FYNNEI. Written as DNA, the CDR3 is TGTGCCAGCAGCCCCCAATGGGGTAGCACAGATACGCAGTATTTT. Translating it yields CASSPQWGSTDTQYF.

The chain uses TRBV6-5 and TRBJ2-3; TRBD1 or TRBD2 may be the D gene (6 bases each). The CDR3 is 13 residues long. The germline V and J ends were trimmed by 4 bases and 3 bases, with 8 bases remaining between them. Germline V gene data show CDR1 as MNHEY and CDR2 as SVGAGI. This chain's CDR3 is CASSLGGTDTQYF. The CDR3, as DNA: TGTGCCAGCAGTTTAGGGGGGACAGATACGCAGTATTTT.

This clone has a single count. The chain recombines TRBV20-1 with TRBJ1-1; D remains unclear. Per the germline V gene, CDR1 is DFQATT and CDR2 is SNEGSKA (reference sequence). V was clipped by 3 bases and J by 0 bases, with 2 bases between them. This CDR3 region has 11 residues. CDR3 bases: TGCAGTGCTAGCCTGAACACTGAAGCTTTCTTT. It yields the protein CSASLNTEAFF.

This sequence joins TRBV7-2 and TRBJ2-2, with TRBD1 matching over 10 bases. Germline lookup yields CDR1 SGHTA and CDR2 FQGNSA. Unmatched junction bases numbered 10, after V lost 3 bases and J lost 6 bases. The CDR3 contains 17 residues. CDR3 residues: CASSLDDRGRPPGELFF. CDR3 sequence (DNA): TGTGCCAGCAGCTTGGACGACAGGGGGCGACCCCCCGGGGAGCTGTTTTTT.

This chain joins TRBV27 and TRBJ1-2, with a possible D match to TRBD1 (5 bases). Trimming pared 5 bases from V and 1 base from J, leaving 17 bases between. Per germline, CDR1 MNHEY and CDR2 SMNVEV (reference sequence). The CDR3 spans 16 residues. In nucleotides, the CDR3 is TGTGCCAGCAGTCCTGTTATGGACACTAATAACTATGGCTACACCTTC. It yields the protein CASSPVMDTNNYGYTF.

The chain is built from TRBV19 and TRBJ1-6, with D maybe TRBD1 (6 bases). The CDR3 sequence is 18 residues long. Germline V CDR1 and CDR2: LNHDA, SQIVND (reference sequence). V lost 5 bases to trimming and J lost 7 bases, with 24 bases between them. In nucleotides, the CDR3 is TGTGCCAGTAGTCCCACCTCGTCCCCAGGGGATGGGAATTCACCCCTCCACTTT. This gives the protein CASSPTSSPGDGNSPLHF.

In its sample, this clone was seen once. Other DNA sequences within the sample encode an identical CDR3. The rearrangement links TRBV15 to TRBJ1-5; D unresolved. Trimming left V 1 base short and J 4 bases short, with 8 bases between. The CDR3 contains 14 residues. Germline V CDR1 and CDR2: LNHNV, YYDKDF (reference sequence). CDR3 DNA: TGTGCCACCAGCAGAGGTTGGGGAAATCAGCCCCAGCATTTT. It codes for CATSRGWGNQPQHF. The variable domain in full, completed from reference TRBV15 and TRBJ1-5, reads DAMVIQNPRYQVTQFGKPVTLSCSQTLNHNVMYWYQQKSSQAPKLLFHYYDKDFNNEADTPDNFQSRRPNTSFCFLDIRSPGLGDTAMYLCATSRGWGNQPQHFGDGTRLSIL.

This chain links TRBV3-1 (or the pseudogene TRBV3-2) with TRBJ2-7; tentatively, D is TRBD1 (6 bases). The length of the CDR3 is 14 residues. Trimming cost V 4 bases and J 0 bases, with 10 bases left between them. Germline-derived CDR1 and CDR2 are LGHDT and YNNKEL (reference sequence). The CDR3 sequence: CASSRDMSSYEQYF. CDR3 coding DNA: TGTGCCAGCAGCCGGGACATGAGCTCCTACGAGCAGTACTTC.

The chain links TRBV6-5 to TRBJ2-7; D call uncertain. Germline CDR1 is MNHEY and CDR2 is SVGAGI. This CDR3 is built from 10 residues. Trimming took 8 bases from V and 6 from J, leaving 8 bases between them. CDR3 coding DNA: TGTGCCAGCCGATGGGTCGAGCAGTACTTC. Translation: CASRWVEQYF.

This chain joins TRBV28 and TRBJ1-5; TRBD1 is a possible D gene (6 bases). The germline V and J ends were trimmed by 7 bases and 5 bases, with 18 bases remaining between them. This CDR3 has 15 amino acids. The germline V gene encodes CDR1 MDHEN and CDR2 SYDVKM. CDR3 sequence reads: CASTDATGTYQPQHF. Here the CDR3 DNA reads TGTGCCAGCACCGACGCGACCGGGACATATCAGCCCCAGCATTTT.

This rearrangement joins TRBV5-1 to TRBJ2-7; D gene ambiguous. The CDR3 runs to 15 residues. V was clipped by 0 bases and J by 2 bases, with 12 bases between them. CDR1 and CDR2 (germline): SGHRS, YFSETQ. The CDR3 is CASSLGGTAAYEQYF. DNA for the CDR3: TGCGCCAGCAGCTTGGGTGGCACCGCCGCCTACGAGCAGTACTTC.

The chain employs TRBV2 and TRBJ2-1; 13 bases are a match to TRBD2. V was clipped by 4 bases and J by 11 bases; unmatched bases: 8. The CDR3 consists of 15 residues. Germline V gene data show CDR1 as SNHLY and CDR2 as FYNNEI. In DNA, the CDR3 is TGTGCCAGCAGTGCTTGGACTAGCGGGAGCATTCAGCAGTTCTTC. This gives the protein CASSAWTSGSIQQFF.

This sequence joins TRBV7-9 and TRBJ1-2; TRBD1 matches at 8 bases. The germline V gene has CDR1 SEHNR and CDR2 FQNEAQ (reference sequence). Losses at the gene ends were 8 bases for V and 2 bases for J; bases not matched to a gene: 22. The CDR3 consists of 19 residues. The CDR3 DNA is TGTGCCAGCCAAAAATCCTGGGATGGGGCAGGGGGCTTGAACTATGGCTACACCTTC. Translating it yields CASQKSWDGAGGLNYGYTF.

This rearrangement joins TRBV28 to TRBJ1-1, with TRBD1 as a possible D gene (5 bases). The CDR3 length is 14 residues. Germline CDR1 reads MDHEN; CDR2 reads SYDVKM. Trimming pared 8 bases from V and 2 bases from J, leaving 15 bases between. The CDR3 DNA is TGTGCCAGCCGAAAATGGGGCACCAACACTGAAGCTTTCTTT. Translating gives CASRKWGTNTEAFF. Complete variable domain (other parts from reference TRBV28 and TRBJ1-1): DVKVTQSSRYLVKRTGEKVFLECVQDMDHENMFWYRQDPGLGLRLIYFSYDVKMKEKGDIPEGYSVSREKKERFSLILESASTNQTSMYLCASRKWGTNTEAFFGQGTRLTVV.

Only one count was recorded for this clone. CDR3 amino acids: CASSQRASSYNEQFF. CDR3 nucleotide sequence: TGTGCCAGCAGCCAGAGGGCCTCCTCCTACAATGAGCAGTTCTTC. The chain uses TRBV7-8 and TRBJ2-1; TRBD2 might be the D (5 bases). CDR1 and CDR2 from the germline V gene are SGHVS and FQNEAQ. Trimming pared 5 bases from V and 0 bases from J, leaving 11 bases between. The CDR3 is made up of 15 amino acids. Full variable domain (missing parts from reference TRBV7-8 and TRBJ2-1): GAGVSQSPRYKVAKRGQDVALRCDPISGHVSLFWYQQALGQGPEFLTYFQNEAQLDKSGLPSDRFFAERPEGSVSTLKIQRTQQEDSAVYLCASSQRASSYNEQFFGPGTRLTVL.

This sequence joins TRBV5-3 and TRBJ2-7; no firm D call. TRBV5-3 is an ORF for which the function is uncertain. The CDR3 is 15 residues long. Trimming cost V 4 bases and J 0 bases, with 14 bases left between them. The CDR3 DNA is TGTGCCAGAAGCCGTAGGGCTGATAACTCCTACGAGCAGTACTTC. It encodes CARSRRADNSYEQYF.

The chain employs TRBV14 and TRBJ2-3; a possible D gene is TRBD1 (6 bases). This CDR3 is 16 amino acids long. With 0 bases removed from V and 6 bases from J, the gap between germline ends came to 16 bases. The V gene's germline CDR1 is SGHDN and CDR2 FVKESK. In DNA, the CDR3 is TGTGCCAGCAGCCAAGAAAGGAACAGGGATGGCGATACGCAGTATTTT. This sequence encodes CASSQERNRDGDTQYF.

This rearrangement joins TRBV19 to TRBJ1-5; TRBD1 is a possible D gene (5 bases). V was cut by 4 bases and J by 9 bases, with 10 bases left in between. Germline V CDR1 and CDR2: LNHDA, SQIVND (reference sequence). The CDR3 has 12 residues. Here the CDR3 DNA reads TGTGCCAGTAGTACCCGGAGGGGGCCCCAGCATTTT. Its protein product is CASSTRRGPQHF.

The chain's CDR3 is CASSGIEGHRNEKLFF. The DNA for the CDR3 is TGTGCCAGCAGTGGGATAGAAGGACATCGGAATGAAAAACTGTTTTTT. The V call is TRBV2, the J call TRBJ1-4, with D possibly matching TRBD1 (5 bases). The CDR3 length is 16 residues. Trimming left V 4 bases short and J 5 bases short, with 17 bases between. Germline V gene data show CDR1 as SNHLY and CDR2 as FYNNEI.

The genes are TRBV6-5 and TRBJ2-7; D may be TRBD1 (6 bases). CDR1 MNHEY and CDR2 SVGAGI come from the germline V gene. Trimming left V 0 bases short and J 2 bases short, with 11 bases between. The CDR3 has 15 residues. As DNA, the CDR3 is TGTGCCAGCAGTTACTCTCTTGAGGGGGCCTACGAGCAGTACTTC. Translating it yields CASSYSLEGAYEQYF.

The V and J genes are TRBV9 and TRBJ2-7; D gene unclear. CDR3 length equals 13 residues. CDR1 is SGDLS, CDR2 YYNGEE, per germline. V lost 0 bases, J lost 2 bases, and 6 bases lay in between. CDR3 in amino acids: CASSVGPAYEQYF. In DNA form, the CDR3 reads TGTGCCAGCAGCGTAGGTCCAGCCTACGAGCAGTACTTC.